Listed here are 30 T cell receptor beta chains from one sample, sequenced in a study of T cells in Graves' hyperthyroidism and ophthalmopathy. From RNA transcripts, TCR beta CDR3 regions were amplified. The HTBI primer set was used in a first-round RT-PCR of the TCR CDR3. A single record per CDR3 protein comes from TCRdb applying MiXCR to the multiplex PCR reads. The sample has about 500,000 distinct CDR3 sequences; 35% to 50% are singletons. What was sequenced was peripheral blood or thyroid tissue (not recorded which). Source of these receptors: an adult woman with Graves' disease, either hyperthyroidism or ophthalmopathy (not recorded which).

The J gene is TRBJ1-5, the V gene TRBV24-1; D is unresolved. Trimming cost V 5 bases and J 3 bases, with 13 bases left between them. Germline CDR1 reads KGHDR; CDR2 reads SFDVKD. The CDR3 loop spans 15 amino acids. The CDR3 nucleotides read TGTGCCACCAGTGCTAGTTCCGCCCCCAATCAGCCCCAGCATTTT. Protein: CATSASSAPNQPQHF.

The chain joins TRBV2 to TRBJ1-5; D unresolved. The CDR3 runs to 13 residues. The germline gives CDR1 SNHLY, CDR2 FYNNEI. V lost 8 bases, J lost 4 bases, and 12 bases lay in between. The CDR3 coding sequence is TGTGCCAGCCCCAAATTTTCAAATCAGCCCCAGCATTTT. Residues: CASPKFSNQPQHF.

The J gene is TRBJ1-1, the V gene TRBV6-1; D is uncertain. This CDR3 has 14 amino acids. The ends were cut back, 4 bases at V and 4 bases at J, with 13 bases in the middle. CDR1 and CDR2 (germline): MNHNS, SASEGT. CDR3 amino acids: CASSVEDMGTEAFF. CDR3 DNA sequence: TGTGCCAGCAGTGTAGAAGATATGGGCACTGAAGCTTTCTTT.

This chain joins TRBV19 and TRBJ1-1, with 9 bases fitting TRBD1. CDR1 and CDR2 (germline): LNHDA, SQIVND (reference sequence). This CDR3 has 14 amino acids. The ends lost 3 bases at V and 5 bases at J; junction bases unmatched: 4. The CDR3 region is CASSIRDRGTEAFF. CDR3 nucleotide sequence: TGTGCCAGTAGTATCCGTGACAGGGGGACTGAAGCTTTCTTT.

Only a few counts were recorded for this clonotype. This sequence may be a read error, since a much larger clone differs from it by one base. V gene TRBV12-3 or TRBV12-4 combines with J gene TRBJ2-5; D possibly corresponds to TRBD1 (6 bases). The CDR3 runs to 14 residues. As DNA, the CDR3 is TGTGCCAACAGTTTGCAGCAGGGGATAGAGACCCAGTACTTC. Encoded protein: CANSLQQGIETQYF.

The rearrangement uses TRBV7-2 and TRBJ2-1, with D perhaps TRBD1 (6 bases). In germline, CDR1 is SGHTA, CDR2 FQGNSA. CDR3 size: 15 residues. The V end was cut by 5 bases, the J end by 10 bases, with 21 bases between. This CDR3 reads CASSLRPSDSGEQFF. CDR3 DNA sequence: TGTGCCAGCAGCCTTCGCCCCTCGGACAGTGGAGAGCAGTTCTTC.

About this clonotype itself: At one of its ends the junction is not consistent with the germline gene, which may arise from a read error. CDR3 amino acids: CASSLDPF. Here the CDR3 DNA reads TGTGCCAGCAGCTTAGATCCCTTC. This rearrangement joins TRBV7-9 to TRBJ1-2; D not resolved. This CDR3 region has 8 residues. Per the germline V gene, CDR1 is SEHNR and CDR2 is FQNEAQ (reference sequence).

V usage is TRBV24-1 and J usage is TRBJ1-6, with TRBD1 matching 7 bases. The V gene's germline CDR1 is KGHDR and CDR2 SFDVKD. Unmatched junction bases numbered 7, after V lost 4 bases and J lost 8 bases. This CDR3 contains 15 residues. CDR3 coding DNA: TGTGCCACCAGTGAGGCCGGGACAGCCGATTCACCCCTCCACTTT. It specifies CATSEAGTADSPLHF.

The CDR3 DNA sequence: TGTGCCAGCAGCTTAGTGGGCAGGGCGTTCGTCCGGGGTGGCTACACCTTC. This codes for CASSLVGRAFVRGGYTF. The J gene is TRBJ1-2, the V gene TRBV7-2; a possible D gene is TRBD1 (5 bases). The germline V gene encodes CDR1 SGHTA and CDR2 FQGNSA. This CDR3 region has 17 residues. V lost 1 base and J lost 7, with 22 bases in between.

As DNA, the CDR3 is TGCAGTAATCGACCCGGGACAGGGGTCGGTGAGACCCAGTACTTC. Residues: CSNRPGTGVGETQYF. The gene calls are TRBV20-1 and TRBJ2-5; 10 nucleotides agree with TRBD1. The ends lost 8 bases at V and 5 bases at J; junction bases unmatched: 14. There are 15 residues in the CDR3. Germline assignment: CDR1 DFQATT and CDR2 SNEGSKA (reference sequence).

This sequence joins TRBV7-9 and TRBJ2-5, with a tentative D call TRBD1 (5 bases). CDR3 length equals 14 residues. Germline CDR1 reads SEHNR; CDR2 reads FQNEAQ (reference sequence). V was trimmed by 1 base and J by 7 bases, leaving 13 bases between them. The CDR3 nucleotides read TGTGCCAGCAGCTTAGAGACGGTCCAGGGGACCCAGTACTTC. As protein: CASSLETVQGTQYF.

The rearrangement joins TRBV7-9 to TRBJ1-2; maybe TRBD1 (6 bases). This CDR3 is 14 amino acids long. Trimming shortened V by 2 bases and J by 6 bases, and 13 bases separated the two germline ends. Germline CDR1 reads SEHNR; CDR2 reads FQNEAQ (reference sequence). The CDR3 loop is CASSLPGAGDGYTF. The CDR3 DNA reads TGTGCCAGCAGCTTACCGGGGGCAGGGGATGGCTACACCTTC.

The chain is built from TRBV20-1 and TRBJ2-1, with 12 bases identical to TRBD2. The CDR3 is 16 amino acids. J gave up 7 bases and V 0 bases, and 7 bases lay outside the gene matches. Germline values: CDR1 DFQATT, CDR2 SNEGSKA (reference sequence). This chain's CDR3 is CSARDRTSGVTNEQFF. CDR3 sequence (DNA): TGCAGTGCTAGAGACCGGACTAGCGGGGTTACGAATGAGCAGTTCTTC.

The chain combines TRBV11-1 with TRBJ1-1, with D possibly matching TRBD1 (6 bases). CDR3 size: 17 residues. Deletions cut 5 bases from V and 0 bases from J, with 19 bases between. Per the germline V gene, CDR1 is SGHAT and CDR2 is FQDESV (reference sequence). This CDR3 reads CASSTLSPEGVNTEAFF. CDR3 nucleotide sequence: TGTGCCAGCAGCACCCTTTCCCCGGAGGGGGTGAACACTGAAGCTTTCTTT.

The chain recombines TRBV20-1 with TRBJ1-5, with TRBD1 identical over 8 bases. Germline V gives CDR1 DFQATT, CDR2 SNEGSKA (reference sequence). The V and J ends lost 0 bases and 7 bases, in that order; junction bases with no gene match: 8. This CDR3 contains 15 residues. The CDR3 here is CSARDLDRGDQPQHF. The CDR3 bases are TGCAGTGCTAGAGATCTTGACAGGGGAGACCAGCCCCAGCATTTT.

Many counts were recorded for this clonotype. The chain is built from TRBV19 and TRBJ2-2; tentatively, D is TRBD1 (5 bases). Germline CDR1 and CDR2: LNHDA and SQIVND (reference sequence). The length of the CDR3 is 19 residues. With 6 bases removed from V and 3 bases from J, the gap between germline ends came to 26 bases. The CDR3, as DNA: TGTGCCAGTAGGCCCGCCGGATCCTGGGGCCTCCGCGACACCGGGGAGCTGTTTTTT. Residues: CASRPAGSWGLRDTGELFF.

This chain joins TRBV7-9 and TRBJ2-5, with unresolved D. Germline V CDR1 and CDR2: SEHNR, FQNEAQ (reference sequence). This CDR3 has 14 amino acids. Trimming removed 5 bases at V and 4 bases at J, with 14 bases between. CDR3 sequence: CASSVGRSRETQYF. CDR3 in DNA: TGTGCCAGCAGCGTAGGAAGAAGCAGAGAGACCCAGTACTTC.

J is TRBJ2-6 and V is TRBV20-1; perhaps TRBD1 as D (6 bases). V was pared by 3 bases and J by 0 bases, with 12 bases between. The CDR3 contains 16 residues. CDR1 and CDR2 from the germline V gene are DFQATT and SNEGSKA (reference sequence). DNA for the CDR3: TGCAGTGCTAGGCACAGGGATAACTCTGGGGCCAACGTCCTGACTTTC. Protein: CSARHRDNSGANVLTF.

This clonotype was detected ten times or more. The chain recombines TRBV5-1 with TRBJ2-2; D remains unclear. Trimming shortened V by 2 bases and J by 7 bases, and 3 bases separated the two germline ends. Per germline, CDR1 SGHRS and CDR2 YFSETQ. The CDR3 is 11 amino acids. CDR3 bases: TGCGCCAGCAGCTTCATCGGGGAGCTGTTTTTT. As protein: CASSFIGELFF.

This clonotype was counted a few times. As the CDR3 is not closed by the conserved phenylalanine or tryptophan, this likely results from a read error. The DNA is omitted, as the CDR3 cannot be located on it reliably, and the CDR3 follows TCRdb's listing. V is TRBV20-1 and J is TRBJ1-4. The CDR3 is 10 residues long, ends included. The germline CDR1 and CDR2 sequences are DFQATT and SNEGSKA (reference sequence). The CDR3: CSATSGRASV.

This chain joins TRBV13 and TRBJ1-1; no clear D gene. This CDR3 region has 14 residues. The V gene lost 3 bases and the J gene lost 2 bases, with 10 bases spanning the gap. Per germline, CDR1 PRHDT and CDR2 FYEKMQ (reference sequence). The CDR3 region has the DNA TGTGCCAGCAGCTTGATGACTGTAAACACTGAAGCTTTCTTT. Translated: CASSLMTVNTEAFF.

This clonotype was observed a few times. CDR3 in DNA: TGTGCCAGCAGCGCCTGGCTGGCGCCTTCTTCTCAAGAGACCCAGTACTTC. It specifies CASSAWLAPSSQETQYF. V usage is TRBV2 and J usage is TRBJ2-5, with D uncertain. Germline CDR1 SNHLY, CDR2 FYNNEI. The V end was cut by 6 bases, the J end by 2 bases, with 22 bases between. CDR3 length: 17 amino acids.

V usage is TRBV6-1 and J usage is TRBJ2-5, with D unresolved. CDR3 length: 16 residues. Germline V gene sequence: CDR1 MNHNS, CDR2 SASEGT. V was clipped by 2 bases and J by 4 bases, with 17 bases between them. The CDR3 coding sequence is TGTGCCAGCAGTGAAAGTTTGGGGATCCGTTCAGAGACCCAGTACTTC. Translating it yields CASSESLGIRSETQYF.

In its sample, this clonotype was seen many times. The CDR3 region has the DNA TGCAGTGCTAGAGATCCCCTTGGTTCCGACGAGCAGTACTTC. Its protein is CSARDPLGSDEQYF. The rearrangement links TRBV20-1 to TRBJ2-7; D gene unclear. Deletions cut 0 bases from V and 5 bases from J, with 14 bases between. CDR1 and CDR2 from the germline V gene are DFQATT and SNEGSKA (reference sequence). CDR3 length: 14 amino acids.

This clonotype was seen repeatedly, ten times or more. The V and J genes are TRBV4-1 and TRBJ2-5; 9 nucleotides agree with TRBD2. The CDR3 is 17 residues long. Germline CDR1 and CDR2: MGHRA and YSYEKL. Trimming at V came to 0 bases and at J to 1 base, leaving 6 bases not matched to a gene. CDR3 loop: CASSQDSGGQIQETQYF. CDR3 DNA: TGCGCCAGCAGCCAAGATAGCGGGGGTCAGATCCAAGAGACCCAGTACTTC.

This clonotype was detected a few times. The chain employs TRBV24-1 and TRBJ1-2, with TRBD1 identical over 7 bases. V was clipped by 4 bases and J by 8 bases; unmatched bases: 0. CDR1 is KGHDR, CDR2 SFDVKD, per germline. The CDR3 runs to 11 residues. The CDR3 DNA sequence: TGTGCCACCAGTGAAGGGGGCGGCTACACCTTC. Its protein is CATSEGGGYTF.

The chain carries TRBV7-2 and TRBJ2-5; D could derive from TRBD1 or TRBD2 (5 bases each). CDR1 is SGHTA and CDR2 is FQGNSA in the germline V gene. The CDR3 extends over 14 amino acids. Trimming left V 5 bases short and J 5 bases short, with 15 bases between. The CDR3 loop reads CASSDGTDGETQYF. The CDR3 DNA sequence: TGTGCCAGCAGCGACGGGACCGATGGGGAGACCCAGTACTTC.

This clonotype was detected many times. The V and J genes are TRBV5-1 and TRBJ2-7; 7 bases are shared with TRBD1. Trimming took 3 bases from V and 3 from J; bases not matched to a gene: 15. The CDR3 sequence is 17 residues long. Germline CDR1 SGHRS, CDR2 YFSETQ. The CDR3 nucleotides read TGCGCCAGCAGCTCATGGGGATCGGGCGACAGGGACTACGAGCAGTACTTC. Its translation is CASSSWGSGDRDYEQYF.

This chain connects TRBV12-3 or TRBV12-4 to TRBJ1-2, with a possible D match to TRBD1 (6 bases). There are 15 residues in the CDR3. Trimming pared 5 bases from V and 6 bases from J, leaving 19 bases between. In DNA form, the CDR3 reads TGTGCCAGCAGTCCTCGACAGGTTTCAGTCAATGGCTACACCTTC. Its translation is CASSPRQVSVNGYTF.

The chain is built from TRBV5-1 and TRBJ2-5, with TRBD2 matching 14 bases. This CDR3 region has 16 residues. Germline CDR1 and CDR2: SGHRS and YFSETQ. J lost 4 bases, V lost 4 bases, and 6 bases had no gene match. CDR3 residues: CASSTRLAGGGETQYF. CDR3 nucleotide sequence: TGCGCCAGCAGCACCCGACTAGCGGGAGGGGGAGAGACCCAGTACTTC.